These T cell receptor beta chains were read from a single sample in a study of T cells in Graves' hyperthyroidism and ophthalmopathy. Each CDR3 protein is one row after TCRdb ran MiXCR on the multiplex PCR reads. The profile shows 530,000 or so distinct CDR3 sequences, approximately 24% of them singletons. The sequenced sample was blood. These receptors all come from a woman aged 30 to 39 with Graves' ophthalmopathy. The CDR3 runs from the conserved cysteine through the conserved F or W.

CDR3aa,v_gene,j_gene
CASSTLWTEAFF,TRBV19,TRBJ1-1
CASSQPALRHQPQHF,TRBV11-1,TRBJ1-5
CASSSDIYEQYF,TRBV2,TRBJ2-7
CASSSPTHRGYFGYTF,TRBV28,TRBJ1-2
CSAHTSGGSYEQYF,TRBV20-1,TRBJ2-7
CASSSDRILAYEQYF,TRBV6-5,TRBJ2-7
CASSLQGYTTEAFF,TRBV27,TRBJ1-1
CASSLNRDVQYF,TRBV6-5,TRBJ2-7
CASRKPGRSEAFF,TRBV6-1,TRBJ1-1
CSVALRGLNTEAFF,TRBV29-1,TRBJ1-1
CASSDINTEAFF,TRBV2,TRBJ1-1
CASRQVSSGELFF,TRBV7-9,TRBJ2-2
CASREVKGTEAFF,TRBV6-1,TRBJ1-1
CASSPIGGGSAKNIQYF,TRBV7-9,TRBJ2-4
CASSRRTGDPPYEQYF,TRBV28,TRBJ2-7
CSVAPGPSPYEQYF,TRBV29-1,TRBJ2-7